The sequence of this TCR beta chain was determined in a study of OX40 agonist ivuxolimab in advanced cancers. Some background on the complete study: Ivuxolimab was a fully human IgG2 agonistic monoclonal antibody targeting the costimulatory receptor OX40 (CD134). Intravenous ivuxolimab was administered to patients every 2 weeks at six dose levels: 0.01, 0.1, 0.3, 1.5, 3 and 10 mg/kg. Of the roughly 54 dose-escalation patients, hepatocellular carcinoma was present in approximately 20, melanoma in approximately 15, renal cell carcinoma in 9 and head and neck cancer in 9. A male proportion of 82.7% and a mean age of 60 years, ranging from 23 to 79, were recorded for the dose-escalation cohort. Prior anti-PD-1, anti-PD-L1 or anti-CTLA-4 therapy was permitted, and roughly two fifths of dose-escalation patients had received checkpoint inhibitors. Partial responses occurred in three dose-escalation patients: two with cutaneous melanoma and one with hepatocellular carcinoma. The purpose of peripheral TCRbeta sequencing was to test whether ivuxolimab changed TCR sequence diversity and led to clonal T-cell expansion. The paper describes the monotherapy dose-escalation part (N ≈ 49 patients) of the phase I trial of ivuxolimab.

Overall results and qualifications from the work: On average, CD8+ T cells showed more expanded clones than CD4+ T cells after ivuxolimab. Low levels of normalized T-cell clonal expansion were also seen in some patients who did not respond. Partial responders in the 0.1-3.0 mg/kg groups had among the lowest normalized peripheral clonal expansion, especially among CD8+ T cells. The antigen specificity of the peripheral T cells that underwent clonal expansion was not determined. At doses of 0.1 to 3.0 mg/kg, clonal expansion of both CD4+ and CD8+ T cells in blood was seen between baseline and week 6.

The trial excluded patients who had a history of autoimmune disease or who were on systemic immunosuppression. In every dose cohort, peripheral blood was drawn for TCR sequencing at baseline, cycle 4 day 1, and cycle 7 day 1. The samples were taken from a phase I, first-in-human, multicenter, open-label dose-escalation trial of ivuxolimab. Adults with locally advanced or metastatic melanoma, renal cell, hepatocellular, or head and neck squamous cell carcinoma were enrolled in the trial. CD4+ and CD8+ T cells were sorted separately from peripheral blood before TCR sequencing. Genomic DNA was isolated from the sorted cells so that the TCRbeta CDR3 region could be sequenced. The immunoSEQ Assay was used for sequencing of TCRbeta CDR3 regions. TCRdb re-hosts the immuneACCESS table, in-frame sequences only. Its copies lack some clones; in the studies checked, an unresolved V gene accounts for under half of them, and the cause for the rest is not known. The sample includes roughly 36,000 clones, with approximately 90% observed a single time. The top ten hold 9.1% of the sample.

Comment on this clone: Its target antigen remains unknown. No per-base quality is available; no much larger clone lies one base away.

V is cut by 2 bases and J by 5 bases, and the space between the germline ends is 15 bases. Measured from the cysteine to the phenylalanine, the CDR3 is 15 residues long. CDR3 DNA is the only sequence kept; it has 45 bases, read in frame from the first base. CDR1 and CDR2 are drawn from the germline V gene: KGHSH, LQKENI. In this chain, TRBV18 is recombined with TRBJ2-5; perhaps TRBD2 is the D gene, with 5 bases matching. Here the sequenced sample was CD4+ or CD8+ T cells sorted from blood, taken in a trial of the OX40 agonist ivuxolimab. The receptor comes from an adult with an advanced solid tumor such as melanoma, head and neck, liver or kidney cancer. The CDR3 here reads CASSPLDGGSETQYF. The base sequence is TGTGCCAGCTCACCATTGGACGGAGGATCGGAGACCCAGTACTTC. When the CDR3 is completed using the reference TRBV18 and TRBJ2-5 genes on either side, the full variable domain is NAGVMQNPRHLVRRRGQEARLRCSPMKGHSHVYWYRQLPEEGLKFMVYLQKENIIDESGMPKERFSAEFPKEGPSILRIQQVVRGDSAAYFCASSPLDGGSETQYFGPGTRLLVL.